This is a list of T cell receptor beta chains from one sample in a study of control samples from healthy donors and cancer patients. Sequencing was performed with immunoSEQ multiplex PCR; in TCRdb, only in-frame clones are kept and a portion is missing. The data contain 95,000 to 150,000 clones, 87% of them singletons. The specimen sequenced was blood. The receptors originated from a man aged 55-75 years in good health. Both conserved end residues are part of each CDR3. D genes are given only for firm matches. Clone size is stated in some rows and not others, as once, few, many or a class when expanded.

clone size	D gene	V gene	J gene	CDR3 DNA	CDR3 protein
.	TRBD1	TRBV6-6	TRBJ1-6	TGTGCCAGCAGTCCTACGGGACAGGGCTCCTCACCCCTCCACTTT	CASSPTGQGSSPLHF
.	.	TRBV5-1	TRBJ1-1	TGCGCCAGCAGCTTGGCCCCAGTAGCGAACACTGAAGCTTTCTTT	CASSLAPVANTEAFF
.	.	TRBV27	TRBJ2-7	TGTGCCAGCAGGCCAGGATCCCCCTACGAGCAGTACTTC	CASRPGSPYEQYF
.	TRBD1	TRBV27	TRBJ1-2	TGTGCCAGCAGTTTCAGGGGGGCTAACTATGGCTACACCTTC	CASSFRGANYGYTF
.	TRBD1	TRBV28	TRBJ1-4	TGTGCCAGCAGTCGGCCCGGACAGGGGGCTATAAAGGAAAAACTGTTTTTT	CASSRPGQGAIKEKLFF
.	.	TRBV19	TRBJ1-3	TGTGCCAGTAGTCCGGGGGCCTCTGGAAACACCATATATTTT	CASSPGASGNTIYF
.	.	TRBV6-5	TRBJ1-2	TGTGCCAGCAGTTACTCGGGGGCCCCATCGAGGGATGGCTACACCTTC	CASSYSGAPSRDGYTF
once	.	TRBV5-6	TRBJ1-6	TGTGCCAGCAGCTTGCCCCAGGGGAATCTAGCCTCACCCCTCCACTTT	CASSLPQGNLASPLHF
.	.	TRBV30	TRBJ1-1	TGTGCCTGGAGTGTACTTCAGGGGAACACTGAAGCTTTCTTT	CAWSVLQGNTEAFF
once	.	TRBV7-2	TRBJ2-7	TGTGCCAGCAGCTTATGGGGTAGGGAGGAGCAGTACTTC	CASSLWGREEQYF
.	.	TRBV7-3	TRBJ1-3	TGTGCCAGCACCAAGGACGTCAGCTCTGGAAACACCATATATTTT	CASTKDVSSGNTIYF
once	TRBD1	TRBV5-1	TRBJ2-7	TGCGCCAGCAGCTTGGGGACAGGGTGGTTGGTCTACGAGCAGTACTTC	CASSLGTGWLVYEQYF
.	TRBD1	TRBV25-1	TRBJ2-6	TGTGCCAGCAGTGGAGGACAGGGGATAGGTTCAGGGGCCAACGTCCTGACTTTC	CASSGGQGIGSGANVLTF
.	.	TRBV28	TRBJ1-2	TGTGCCAGCAGTCTCATAGTAGGGAATTATGGCTACACCTTC	CASSLIVGNYGYTF
.	.	TRBV1	TRBJ1-4	TGCACCAGCAGCTGGAGAACTAATGAAAAACTGTTTTTT	CTSSWRTNEKLFF
few	.	TRBV28	TRBJ1-2	TGTGCCAGCAGAGTGGGGCTAAAGGGCTACACCTTC	CASRVGLKGYTF
.	TRBD2	TRBV11-2	TRBJ2-1	TGTGCCAGCAGCTTACGCGGGGGGGCCTACAATGAGCAGTTCTTC	CASSLRGGAYNEQFF
few	.	TRBV19	TRBJ1-2	TGTGCCAGTAGTATTCTTGGGTCAGGACCCTTCTATGGCTACACCTTC	CASSILGSGPFYGYTF
.	.	TRBV19	TRBJ2-3	TGTGCCAGTAGGAATCCTAGGGCCGGGTCAGATACGCAGTATTTT	CASRNPRAGSDTQYF
.	TRBD1	TRBV19	TRBJ1-1	TGTGCCAGTAAAAGGCCCTCGACAGGGGGAGAAGCTTTCTTT	CASKRPSTGGEAFF
.	.	TRBV5-6	TRBJ1-6	TGTGCCAGCAGCCCGGGAGGAGCCAATTCACCCCTCCACTTT	CASSPGGANSPLHF
.	.	TRBV11-3	TRBJ2-1	TGTGCCAGCAGCTTTGGGACAACTTATTACAATGAGCAGTTCTTC	CASSFGTTYYNEQFF
.	TRBD1	TRBV7-2	TRBJ2-7	TGTGCCAGCAGCTTAGAGTCGACAGGGATGCGGGAGCAGTACTTC	CASSLESTGMREQYF
.	TRBD1	TRBV7-3	TRBJ2-2	TGTGCCAGCAGCTTACAGGGGGCGACCGGGGAGCTGTTTTTT	CASSLQGATGELFF
.	.	TRBV14	TRBJ2-6	TGTGCCAGCAGCCAAGCGACTGGGGCCAACGTCCTGACTTTC	CASSQATGANVLTF
once	.	TRBV28	TRBJ2-7	TGTGCCAGCAGTACCCGGGGGACAGAAGGTCCCTACGAGCAGTACTTC	CASSTRGTEGPYEQYF
.	.	TRBV29-1	TRBJ1-4	TGCAGCGTTGACACAGGGTCGACTAATGAAAAACTGTTTTTT	CSVDTGSTNEKLFF
.	.	TRBV19	TRBJ2-6	TGTGCCAGTATGGGCAGGGCGACTGGGGCCAACGTCCTGACTTTC	CASMGRATGANVLTF
.	TRBD1	TRBV5-1	TRBJ2-7	TGCGCCAGCAGCGACGGACAGGGGGCAAGAGAGCAGTACTTC	CASSDGQGAREQYF
.	.	TRBV7-5	TRBJ2-1	TGTGCCAGAAGCTTAGTGGAAGTAGCGGGGGGGCCGATACTCTACAATGAGCAGTTCTTC	CARSLVEVAGGPILYNEQFF
.	TRBD2	TRBV24-1	TRBJ2-3	TGTGCCACCAGTGATCGACTAGCGTCAATAGATACGCAGTATTTT	CATSDRLASIDTQYF
once	.	TRBV6-5	TRBJ2-2	TGTGCCAGCAGTTACGGCGGCACCGGGGAGCTGTTTTTT	CASSYGGTGELFF
.	TRBD2	TRBV7-2	TRBJ2-3	TGTGCCAGCAGCTTAGGTAGGCTAGCGGGGGCCGGCACAGATACGCAGTATTTT	CASSLGRLAGAGTDTQYF
.	TRBD1	TRBV6-5	TRBJ1-4	TGTGCCAGCAGTTTACGACAGGGGAGGAATGAAAAACTGTTTTTT	CASSLRQGRNEKLFF
.	TRBD1	TRBV27	TRBJ1-2	TGTGCCAGCAGTTTATTCGGTTCAGGGGGTATCTATGGCTACACCTTC	CASSLFGSGGIYGYTF
.	TRBD1	TRBV28	TRBJ1-4	TGTGCCAGCAGTTTATCGGGGACAGGGAAGGAAAAACTGTTTTTT	CASSLSGTGKEKLFF
.	TRBD2	TRBV19	TRBJ2-3	TGTGCCAGTAGTACCGGACTAGCGGGGGGGCCAGATACGCAGTATTTT	CASSTGLAGGPDTQYF
few	TRBD1	TRBV2	TRBJ2-2	TGTGCCAGCAGTCGAGGGAGAGGACAGGGAACCGGGGAGCTGTTTTTT	CASSRGRGQGTGELFF
.	.	TRBV6-5	TRBJ1-1	TGTGCCAGCAGTTGGGAGAAAGGGTTGGCTTTCTTT	CASSWEKGLAFF
.	.	TRBV5-5	TRBJ2-2	TGTGCCAGCAGCTTGACAGGCGCGAACACCGGGGAGCTGTTTTTT	CASSLTGANTGELFF
.	.	TRBV5-1	TRBJ1-5	TGCGCCAGCAGCTTGGAACAGGGTGGCCAGCCCCAGCATTTT	CASSLEQGGQPQHF
.	.	TRBV5-1	TRBJ1-3	TGCGCCAGCAGCTCGGACAGCTCTGGAAACACCATATATTTT	CASSSDSSGNTIYF
.	.	TRBV7-2	TRBJ2-1	TGTGCCAGCAGGCAGCAGACGAGCTCCTACAATGAGCAGTTCTTC	CASRQQTSSYNEQFF
.	TRBD1	TRBV4-3	TRBJ1-4	TGCGCCAGCAGCCAAGATCTTGGGACCCAGGGGGCTTATAATGAAAAACTGTTTTTT	CASSQDLGTQGAYNEKLFF
.	TRBD1	TRBV2	TRBJ1-4	TGTGCCAGCAGTAACCGACAGGGGGCTTGGGAAAAACTGTTTTTT	CASSNRQGAWEKLFF
.	.	TRBV5-1	TRBJ2-3	TGCGCCAGCAGCTTGAGAGGGGGAAATCCCGATACGCAGTATTTT	CASSLRGGNPDTQYF
.	TRBD1	TRBV19	TRBJ1-5	TGTGCCAGTAGTAGACGGACAGGGGATCAGCCCCAGCATTTT	CASSRRTGDQPQHF
.	.	TRBV2	TRBJ1-5	TGTGCCAGCAGTGGTCGGTTAGATTTGGGGAATCAGCCCCAGCATTTT	CASSGRLDLGNQPQHF
.	TRBD2	TRBV24-1	TRBJ2-3	TGTGCCACCAGTGATTTCGGGGGGGATGGGGGCACAGATACGCAGTATTTT	CATSDFGGDGGTDTQYF
.	.	TRBV18	TRBJ1-1	TGTGCCAGCTCACCATGGGGGGGGAGGACTGAAGCTTTCTTT	CASSPWGGRTEAFF
.	TRBD1	TRBV7-9	TRBJ2-7	TGTGCCAGCAGCTCCCGGACAGGGCACCCCTACGAGCAGTACTTC	CASSSRTGHPYEQYF
.	.	TRBV12-3/TRBV12-4	TRBJ1-2	TGTGCCAGCAGTTTCAGCATCGCTGGCTACACCTTC	CASSFSIAGYTF
.	TRBD1	TRBV11-2	TRBJ1-4	TGTGCCAGCAGCTTGGGACAGGGCACAACTAATGAAAAACTGTTTTTT	CASSLGQGTTNEKLFF
.	TRBD1	TRBV12-3/TRBV12-4	TRBJ1-1	TGTGCCAGCAGTTGGGACAGGAACACTGAAGCTTTCTTT	CASSWDRNTEAFF